This record looks at one T cell receptor beta chain sequence and its context. This CDR3 comprises 14 residues. The V gene's germline CDR1 is DFQATT and CDR2 SNEGSKA (reference sequence). Trimming took 4 bases from V and 7 from J; bases not matched to a gene: 13. The TCR library protocol attached unique molecular identifiers to the individual cDNA molecules. TCRdb passed the 5' RACE reads through MiXCR, listing each CDR3 protein once. The sample lists about 60,000 distinct CDR3 sequences, 10% to 15% occurring once. This record belongs to a study of early T cells in non-severe SARS-CoV-2 infection. This receptor was identified in an adult who was a healthcare worker with PCR-confirmed SARS-CoV-2 infection or an uninfected control (not recorded which). This chain joins TRBV20-1 and TRBJ2-7; 7 bases line up with TRBD1. Sequencing was carried out using whole blood. The CDR3 nucleotides read TGCAGTGCTACGACAAAGAGGACAGGCTCGGAGCAGTACTTC. Translated: CSATTKRTGSEQYF.